The sequence of this T cell receptor (beta chain) was determined in a study of beta chain features in type 1 diabetes. Study summary: Examination of sorted cells across all samples involved around 110 million cells.

CD4+ cells of the naive, central memory, regulatory and stem cell-like memory types were sorted via CD45RO/CCR7/CD25/CD127/CD95/CD27. A remark on this clone: Its antigen is not identified.

As every portion of the isolated RNA was reverse transcribed, the sequencing read expressed TCRB transcripts. Each sample of naive, central memory or regulatory T cells had, on average, roughly 3.5 million reads. The method was immunoSEQ multiplex PCR; TCRdb's version includes in-frame clones alone and lacks a portion of them. This sample has 640,000 or so clones, with 11% to 15% found just once. CDR1 MGHDK and CDR2 SYGVNS come from the germline V gene. The CDR3 loop spans 14 amino acids. The V and J ends lost 6 bases and 4 bases, in that order; junction bases with no gene match: 5. The study, taken as a whole, reports: A possible short-template PCR bias applies equally to patients and controls. For Type 1 diabetes patients, all four CD4+ subsets carried TCRB CDR3s that were moderately but significantly shorter.

Sequencing was performed on naive CD4+ T cells from blood. The chain joins TRBV25-1 to TRBJ2-2, with TRBD1 matching over 7 bases. The source of this sequence is a man aged 18 to 29 with type 1 diabetes. The CDR3 bases are TGTGCCAGCAGCCGGGACAGATTCACCGGGGAGCTGTTTTTT. Translated: CASSRDRFTGELFF.